This is a list of T cell receptor beta chains from one sample in a study of shared clonotypes between healthy human individuals. Sequencing was performed with immunoSEQ multiplex PCR; in TCRdb, only in-frame clones are kept and a portion is missing. This sample has hundreds of thousands of clones, with around 97% found just once. The sample consisted of naive CD4+ T cells sorted from blood. The receptors shown here come from a woman under 40 in good health. Each CDR3 is given with its conserved first and last residue. Fields, in order: CDR3 protein, V gene, J gene.

CDR3 protein: CSTLRLGIGGAAFF
V gene: TRBV29-1
J gene: TRBJ1-1

CDR3 protein: CASSRGESYNEQFF
V gene: TRBV19
J gene: TRBJ2-1

CDR3 protein: CASSERLWGVGYTF
V gene: TRBV6-1
J gene: TRBJ1-2

CDR3 protein: CASRFRNTEAFF
V gene: TRBV19
J gene: TRBJ1-1

CDR3 protein: CASSHRDTNMNTQYF
V gene: TRBV27
J gene: TRBJ2-3

CDR3 protein: CASSEDLAKNIQYF
V gene: TRBV18
J gene: TRBJ2-4

CDR3 protein: CASSFSYNEQFF
V gene: TRBV5-1
J gene: TRBJ2-1

CDR3 protein: CASSQTGGSYEQYF
V gene: TRBV18
J gene: TRBJ2-7

CDR3 protein: CASSFSGRADTQYF
V gene: TRBV27
J gene: TRBJ2-3

CDR3 protein: CSGKFVGLAGNSRGEQYF
V gene: TRBV29-1
J gene: TRBJ2-7

CDR3 protein: CAISDIGTGGETQYF
V gene: TRBV10-3
J gene: TRBJ2-5

CDR3 protein: CASSLVVYENEQFF
V gene: TRBV7-8
J gene: TRBJ2-1

CDR3 protein: CASSFKSGYTF
V gene: TRBV28
J gene: TRBJ1-2

CDR3 protein: CASTNSAGSGSSYEQYF
V gene: TRBV19
J gene: TRBJ2-7

CDR3 protein: CASSGRQGQGTEAFF
V gene: TRBV18
J gene: TRBJ1-1

CDR3 protein: CSVMLRGDTQYF
V gene: TRBV29-1
J gene: TRBJ2-3

CDR3 protein: CASSLFTGPLGKNIQYF
V gene: TRBV5-8
J gene: TRBJ2-4

CDR3 protein: CASSLVGGRLNEQFF
V gene: TRBV11-2
J gene: TRBJ2-1

CDR3 protein: CASSLRLAGGPGGETQYF
V gene: TRBV5-4
J gene: TRBJ2-5

CDR3 protein: CSTTPLSYNEQFF
V gene: TRBV29-1
J gene: TRBJ2-1

CDR3 protein: CAISLEGLGGTDTQYF
V gene: TRBV10-3
J gene: TRBJ2-3

CDR3 protein: CAISKEGLAGDWETQYF
V gene: TRBV10-3
J gene: TRBJ2-5

CDR3 protein: CARSLGATYEQYF
V gene: TRBV5-3
J gene: TRBJ2-7

CDR3 protein: CASSLLKEAFF
V gene: TRBV18
J gene: TRBJ1-1

CDR3 protein: CASSYLSGLAGHNEQFF
V gene: TRBV28
J gene: TRBJ2-1

CDR3 protein: CASSLGRDRVGETQYF
V gene: TRBV5-1
J gene: TRBJ2-5

CDR3 protein: CASSSAGTITDTQYF
V gene: TRBV7-2
J gene: TRBJ2-3

CDR3 protein: CAISEDTEAFF
V gene: TRBV10-3
J gene: TRBJ1-1

CDR3 protein: CASSLRSSGSTDTQYF
V gene: TRBV7-6
J gene: TRBJ2-3

CDR3 protein: CASRQRGADYGYTF
V gene: TRBV28
J gene: TRBJ1-2

CDR3 protein: CASSLPPVAGAGADTQYF
V gene: TRBV27
J gene: TRBJ2-3

CDR3 protein: CASRLTGRNTEAFF
V gene: TRBV2
J gene: TRBJ1-1

CDR3 protein: CASRPGTAWGYTF
V gene: TRBV6-1
J gene: TRBJ1-2

CDR3 protein: CASRPKEAGLSTDTQYF
V gene: TRBV12-2
J gene: TRBJ2-3

CDR3 protein: CASQRALAGTIDTQYF
V gene: TRBV9
J gene: TRBJ2-3

CDR3 protein: CASSEALLASGLNEQFF
V gene: TRBV2
J gene: TRBJ2-1

CDR3 protein: CASSDSLAGTDTQYF
V gene: TRBV6-4
J gene: TRBJ2-3

CDR3 protein: CASSEGLAGWETQYF
V gene: TRBV5-6
J gene: TRBJ2-5

CDR3 protein: CASSYLPSPGGEQYF
V gene: TRBV6-4
J gene: TRBJ2-7

CDR3 protein: CASSLGSRKNTEAFF
V gene: TRBV7-1
J gene: TRBJ1-1

CDR3 protein: CASSPPRLAGNTIYF
V gene: TRBV6-1
J gene: TRBJ1-3

CDR3 protein: CASSIGGLDLGPQHF
V gene: TRBV19
J gene: TRBJ1-5

CDR3 protein: CASRTGINQPQHF
V gene: TRBV2
J gene: TRBJ1-5

CDR3 protein: CASSWRGQGYVQYF
V gene: TRBV5-4
J gene: TRBJ2-7

CDR3 protein: CASSYNKDRSYEQYF
V gene: TRBV6-5
J gene: TRBJ2-7

CDR3 protein: CASSHSWTAQETQYF
V gene: TRBV5-1
J gene: TRBJ2-5

CDR3 protein: CASSVSFLGTGYNEQFF
V gene: TRBV9
J gene: TRBJ2-1

CDR3 protein: CASSLVTGTGGFRYYYEQYF
V gene: TRBV5-8
J gene: TRBJ2-7

CDR3 protein: CASSGNLGQGPTYEQYF
V gene: TRBV6-1
J gene: TRBJ2-7

CDR3 protein: CASSMLIGQGNNEQFF
V gene: TRBV5-8
J gene: TRBJ2-1

CDR3 protein: CASSVDGNQPQHF
V gene: TRBV9
J gene: TRBJ1-5

CDR3 protein: CASSVSGTDYEQYF
V gene: TRBV5-1
J gene: -

CDR3 protein: CATSPRSYEQYF
V gene: TRBV15
J gene: TRBJ2-7

CDR3 protein: CASSLNSGMNTGELFF
V gene: TRBV7-3
J gene: TRBJ2-2

CDR3 protein: CASSPPPARGSSYEQYF
V gene: TRBV18
J gene: TRBJ2-7

CDR3 protein: CASSLVGAGVSTDTQYF
V gene: TRBV5-1
J gene: TRBJ2-3

CDR3 protein: CAWSVYGDQPQHF
V gene: TRBV30
J gene: TRBJ1-5